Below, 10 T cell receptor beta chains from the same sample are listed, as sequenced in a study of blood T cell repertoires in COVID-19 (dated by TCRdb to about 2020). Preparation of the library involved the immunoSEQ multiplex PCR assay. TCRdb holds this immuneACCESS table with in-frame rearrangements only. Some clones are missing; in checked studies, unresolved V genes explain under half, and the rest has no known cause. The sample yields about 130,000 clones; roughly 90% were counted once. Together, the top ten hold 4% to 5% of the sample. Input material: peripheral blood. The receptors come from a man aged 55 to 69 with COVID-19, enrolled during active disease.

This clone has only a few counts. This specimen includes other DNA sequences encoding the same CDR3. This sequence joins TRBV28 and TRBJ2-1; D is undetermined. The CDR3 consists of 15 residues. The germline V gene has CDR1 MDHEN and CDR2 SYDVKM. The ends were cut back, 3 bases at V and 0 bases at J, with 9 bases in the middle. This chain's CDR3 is CASSFRTSSYNEQFF. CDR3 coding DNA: TGTGCCAGCAGTTTCCGTACAAGCTCCTACAATGAGCAGTTCTTC. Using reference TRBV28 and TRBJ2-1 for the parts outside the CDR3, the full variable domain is DVKVTQSSRYLVKRTGEKVFLECVQDMDHENMFWYRQDPGLGLRLIYFSYDVKMKEKGDIPEGYSVSREKKERFSLILESASTNQTSMYLCASSFRTSSYNEQFFGPGTRLTVL.

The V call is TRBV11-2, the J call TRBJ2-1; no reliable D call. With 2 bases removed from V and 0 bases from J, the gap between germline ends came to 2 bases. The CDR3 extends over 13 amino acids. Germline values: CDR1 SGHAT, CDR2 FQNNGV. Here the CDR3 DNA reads TGTGCCAGCAGCTTACGCTCCTACAATGAGCAGTTCTTC. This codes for CASSLRSYNEQFF.

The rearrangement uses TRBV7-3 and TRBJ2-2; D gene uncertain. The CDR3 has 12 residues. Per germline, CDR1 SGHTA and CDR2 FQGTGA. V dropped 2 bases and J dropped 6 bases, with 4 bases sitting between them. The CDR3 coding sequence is TGTGCCAGCAGCTTACCGGCCGGGGAGCTGTTTTTT. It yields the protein CASSLPAGELFF.

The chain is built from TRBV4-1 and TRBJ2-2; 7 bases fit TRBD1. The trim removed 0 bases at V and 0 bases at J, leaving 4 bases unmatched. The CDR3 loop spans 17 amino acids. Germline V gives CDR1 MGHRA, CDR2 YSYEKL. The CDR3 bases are TGCGCCAGCAGCCAAGAGGCGCAGGGGGCGAACACCGGGGAGCTGTTTTTT. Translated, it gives CASSQEAQGANTGELFF.

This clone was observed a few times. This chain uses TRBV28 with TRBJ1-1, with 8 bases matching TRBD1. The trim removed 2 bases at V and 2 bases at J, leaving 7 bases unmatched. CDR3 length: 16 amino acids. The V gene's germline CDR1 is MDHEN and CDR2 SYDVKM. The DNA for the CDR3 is TGTGCCAGCAGTTTAGTGCAGGGGGCGGGTAACACTGAAGCTTTCTTT. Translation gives CASSLVQGAGNTEAFF. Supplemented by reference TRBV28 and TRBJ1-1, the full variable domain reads DVKVTQSSRYLVKRTGEKVFLECVQDMDHENMFWYRQDPGLGLRLIYFSYDVKMKEKGDIPEGYSVSREKKERFSLILESASTNQTSMYLCASSLVQGAGNTEAFFGQGTRLTVV.

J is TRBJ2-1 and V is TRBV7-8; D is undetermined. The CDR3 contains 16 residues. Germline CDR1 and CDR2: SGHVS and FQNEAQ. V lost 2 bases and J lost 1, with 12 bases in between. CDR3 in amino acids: CASSLSAHPSYNEQFF. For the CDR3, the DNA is TGTGCCAGCAGCTTAAGCGCACACCCGTCCTACAATGAGCAGTTCTTC. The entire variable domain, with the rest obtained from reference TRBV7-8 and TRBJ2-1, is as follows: GAGVSQSPRYKVAKRGQDVALRCDPISGHVSLFWYQQALGQGPEFLTYFQNEAQLDKSGLPSDRFFAERPEGSVSTLKIQRTQQEDSAVYLCASSLSAHPSYNEQFFGPGTRLTVL.

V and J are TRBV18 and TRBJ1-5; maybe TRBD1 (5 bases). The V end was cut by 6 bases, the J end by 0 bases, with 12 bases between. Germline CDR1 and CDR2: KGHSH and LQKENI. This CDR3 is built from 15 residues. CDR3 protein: CASSLDSISNQPQHF. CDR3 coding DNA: TGTGCCAGCTCCCTCGACAGTATTAGCAATCAGCCCCAGCATTTT. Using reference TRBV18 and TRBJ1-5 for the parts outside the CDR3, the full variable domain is NAGVMQNPRHLVRRRGQEARLRCSPMKGHSHVYWYRQLPEEGLKFMVYLQKENIIDESGMPKERFSAEFPKEGPSILRIQQVVRGDSAAYFCASSLDSISNQPQHFGDGTRLSIL.

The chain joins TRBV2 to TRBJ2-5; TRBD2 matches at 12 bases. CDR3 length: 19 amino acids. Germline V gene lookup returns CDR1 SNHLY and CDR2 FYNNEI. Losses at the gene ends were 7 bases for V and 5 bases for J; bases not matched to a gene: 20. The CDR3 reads CASTFRGGLAGSGPETQYF. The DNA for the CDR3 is TGTGCCAGCACTTTTCGGGGGGGACTAGCGGGTTCCGGCCCGGAGACCCAGTACTTC.

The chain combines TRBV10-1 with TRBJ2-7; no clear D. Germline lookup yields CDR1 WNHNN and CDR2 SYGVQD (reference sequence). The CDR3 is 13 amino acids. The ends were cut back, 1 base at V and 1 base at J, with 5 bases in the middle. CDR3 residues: CASSELRSYEQYF. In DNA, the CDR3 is TGCGCCAGCAGTGAGTTACGGTCCTACGAGCAGTACTTC.

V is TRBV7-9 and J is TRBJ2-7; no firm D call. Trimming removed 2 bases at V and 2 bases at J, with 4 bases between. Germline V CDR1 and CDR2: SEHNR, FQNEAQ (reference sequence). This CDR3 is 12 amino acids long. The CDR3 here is CASSLTPYEQYF. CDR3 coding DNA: TGTGCCAGCAGCTTAACACCCTACGAGCAGTACTTC.